A single sample gave rise to the 9 T cell receptor beta chains below, sequenced in a study of T cell responses to AZD1222 COVID-19 vaccine. TCRdb keeps only in-frame clones here, not all; method: immunoSEQ multiplex PCR. The table includes under 60,000 clones, about 86% detected once. The sequencing here drew on peripheral blood, taken on day 0 of AZD1222 vaccination. These receptors originate from an adult in good health.

The chain recombines TRBV5-4 with TRBJ2-7; weak D call: TRBD1 (5 bases). CDR1 and CDR2 from the germline V gene are SGHNT and YYREEE (reference sequence). There are 15 residues in the CDR3. V lost 1 base, J lost 5 bases, and 16 bases lay in between. The CDR3 DNA reads as TGTGCCAGCAGCTTGTACGGAGCCAGGGCCCACGAGCAGTACTTC. It is translated as CASSLYGARAHEQYF.

The chain is built from TRBV7-9 and TRBJ1-2; D possibly corresponds to TRBD1 (5 bases). The length of the CDR3 is 11 residues. In germline, CDR1 is SEHNR, CDR2 FQNEAQ (reference sequence). The V gene lost 8 bases and the J gene lost 4 bases, with 8 bases spanning the gap. The CDR3 region has the DNA TGTGCCAGCGGCGGGGCCTATGGCTACACCTTC. Translated: CASGGAYGYTF.

The rearrangement uses TRBV6-5 and TRBJ2-7; possibly TRBD1 or TRBD2 for D (5 bases each). The ends were cut back, 0 bases at V and 4 bases at J, with 7 bases in the middle. CDR1 and CDR2 from the germline V gene are MNHEY and SVGAGI. There are 13 residues in the CDR3. In DNA, the CDR3 is TGTGCCAGCAGTTACTCGGGACGGTACGAGCAGTACTTC. Protein product: CASSYSGRYEQYF.

This clone was detected only once. The rearrangement uses TRBV5-1 and TRBJ2-7; perhaps TRBD1 as D (6 bases). Looked up from germline, CDR1 is SGHRS and CDR2 is YFSETQ. The V end lost 4 bases, the J end lost 3 bases, and 11 bases lay between the germline ends. CDR3 size: 13 residues. The CDR3 DNA sequence: TGCGCCAGCAGCATTTCGGACAGCTACGAGCAGTACTTC. Translation: CASSISDSYEQYF.

The chain employs TRBV18 and TRBJ2-5; TRBD2 aligns across 7 bases. The CDR3 spans 15 residues. CDR1 is KGHSH, CDR2 LQKENI, per germline. Trimming took 3 bases from V and 14 from J; bases not matched to a gene: 18. CDR3 DNA: TGTGCCAGCTCACCGACTGACGCGGGACTATCTGAACATTACTTC. Protein product: CASSPTDAGLSEHYF.

The J gene is TRBJ1-5, the V gene TRBV7-9; 9 positions match TRBD1. Germline V gene data show CDR1 as SEHNR and CDR2 as FQNEAQ (reference sequence). Trimming took 5 bases from V and 2 from J; bases not matched to a gene: 4. This CDR3 spans 15 amino acids. In DNA, the CDR3 is TGTGCCAGCAGCAAACAGGGGGCGGGCAATCAGCCCCAGCATTTT. Encoded protein: CASSKQGAGNQPQHF.

This chain connects TRBV10-3 to TRBJ1-1, with D possibly being TRBD1 (5 bases). The CDR3 is 15 residues long. The germline V and J ends were trimmed by 0 bases and 5 bases, with 13 bases remaining between them. Germline loops: CDR1 ENHRY, CDR2 SYGVKD. The CDR3 sequence is CAISESGAGRTEAFF. The CDR3, as DNA: TGTGCCATCAGTGAGTCTGGGGCGGGTAGGACTGAAGCTTTCTTT.

This chain uses TRBV5-6 with TRBJ1-2; D possibly corresponds to TRBD1 (5 bases). Germline lookup yields CDR1 SGHDT and CDR2 YYEEEE. V dropped 0 bases and J dropped 4 bases, with 13 bases sitting between them. The CDR3 has 15 amino acids. DNA of the CDR3: TGTGCCAGCAGCTTGGCGGTCAGGGAGAGCTATGGCTACACCTTC. It codes for CASSLAVRESYGYTF.

The chain links TRBV25-1 to TRBJ2-3; D not certain. Trimming pared 8 bases from V and 7 bases from J, leaving 10 bases between. Per germline, CDR1 MGHDK and CDR2 SYGVNS. CDR3 length: 11 amino acids. The CDR3 spells CASGWTNTQYF. The CDR3 DNA reads TGTGCCAGCGGATGGACCAATACGCAGTATTTT.